One sample yielded the 17 T cell receptor beta chains listed below, sequenced in a study of technical replicates of blood from a handful of donors. Sequencing was performed with immunoSEQ multiplex PCR; in TCRdb, only in-frame clones are kept and a portion is missing. The sample shows 50,000 to 70,000 clones, around 87% of them seen only once. The sequencing sample was made of PBMCs. These TCRs come from a human donor in good health. Some clones in this sample may be carry-over from other donors' samples.

The chain has TRBV6-6 and TRBJ2-1; the match to TRBD2 covers 10 bases. The CDR3 spans 16 residues. V was pared by 2 bases and J by 7 bases, with 8 bases of the junction left unmatched. CDR1 and CDR2 from the germline V gene are MNHNY and SVGAGI (reference sequence). CDR3: CASSYRAGGSGNEQFF. In DNA, the CDR3 is TGTGCCAGCAGTTACCGAGCGGGGGGGTCTGGAAATGAGCAGTTCTTC.

This chain connects TRBV14 to TRBJ2-7; 13 bases match TRBD2. Germline lookup yields CDR1 SGHDN and CDR2 FVKESK. The CDR3 totals 16 residues. V shed 1 base and J 6 bases; nucleotides not matched to a gene: 6. The CDR3 DNA reads TGTGCCAGCAGCCAAGTCCGACTAGCGGGAGGAGCCGAGCAGTACTTC. Translation gives CASSQVRLAGGAEQYF.

The V call is TRBV5-1, the J call TRBJ2-5, with D perhaps TRBD2 (5 bases). The CDR3 runs to 13 residues. The germline CDR1 and CDR2 sequences are SGHRS and YFSETQ. V was clipped by 3 bases and J by 3 bases, with 9 bases between them. CDR3 sequence (DNA): TGCGCCAGCAGCTCCCGACTAAAAGAGACCCAGTACTTC. It yields the protein CASSSRLKETQYF.

The chain employs TRBV9 and TRBJ1-4, with 9 bases aligning to TRBD1. J was trimmed by 1 base and V by 3 bases; bases with no gene match: 4. This CDR3 region has 16 residues. CDR1 and CDR2 from the germline V gene are SGDLS and YYNGEE. As DNA, the CDR3 is TGTGCCAGCAGCGCCTACAGGGGGCAAACTAATGAAAAACTGTTTTTT. It codes for CASSAYRGQTNEKLFF. The whole variable domain, remainder taken from reference TRBV9 and TRBJ1-4, is DSGVTQTPKHLITATGQRVTLRCSPRSGDLSVYWYQQSLDQGLQFLIQYYNGEERAKGNILERFSAQQFPDLHSELNLSSLELGDSALYFCASSAYRGQTNEKLFFGSGTQLSVL.

The rearrangement links TRBV5-6 to TRBJ2-4, with 8 bases lining up with TRBD1. Looked up from germline, CDR1 is SGHDT and CDR2 is YYEEEE. The CDR3 spans 13 residues. V dropped 6 bases and J dropped 4; count of bases not matched to a gene: 3. In DNA, the CDR3 is TGTGCCAGCACCCGGACAGGGAAAAACATTCAGTACTTC. The encoded protein is CASTRTGKNIQYF.

The table lists this clone with a few counts. V gene TRBV19 combines with J gene TRBJ2-5; D is perhaps TRBD2 (5 bases). V lost 7 bases and J 6 bases, leaving 18 bases between the germline ends. The CDR3 loop spans 14 amino acids. The germline V gene encodes CDR1 LNHDA and CDR2 SQIVND (reference sequence). DNA of the CDR3: TGTGCCAGTACAAATGAACCGGGGAGTCAGACCCAGTACTTC. Translating gives CASTNEPGSQTQYF.

The sample holds a few counts of this clone. J is TRBJ2-1 and V is TRBV11-2, with TRBD1 as a possible D gene (5 bases). V gave up 5 bases and J gave up 1 base, with 18 bases separating them. The CDR3 spans 17 residues. The germline V gene encodes CDR1 SGHAT and CDR2 FQNNGV. In DNA form, the CDR3 reads TGTGCCAGCAGCAGGACACCGGGCTACTTTTCCTACAATGAGCAGTTCTTC. Encoded protein: CASSRTPGYFSYNEQFF.

V is TRBV10-3 and J is TRBJ2-1, with D perhaps TRBD2 (6 bases). The CDR3 length is 15 residues. The germline CDR1 and CDR2 sequences are ENHRY and SYGVKD. V lost 4 bases to trimming and J lost 3 bases, with 13 bases between them. DNA of the CDR3: TGTGCCATCAGTGTCGACGGGAGTGACTACAATGAGCAGTTCTTC. Its protein is CAISVDGSDYNEQFF.

The chain uses TRBV2 and TRBJ2-3; 7 positions agree with TRBD1. The CDR3 is 13 residues long. Trimming removed 10 bases from V and 2 bases from J; junction bases left unmatched: 6. The V gene's germline CDR1 is SNHLY and CDR2 FYNNEI. The CDR3 nucleotides read TGTGCCACGCCCGGGACAGTCACAGATACGCAGTATTTT. Encoded protein: CATPGTVTDTQYF.

This chain joins TRBV27 and TRBJ1-2, with D possibly TRBD1 on 6 matching bases. V lost 4 bases and J 4 bases, leaving 13 bases between the germline ends. There are 14 residues in the CDR3. Germline V lookup: CDR1 MNHEY, CDR2 SMNVEV (reference sequence). The CDR3 spells CASSYNRVGYGYTF. The DNA for the CDR3 is TGTGCCAGCAGTTACAACAGGGTTGGCTATGGCTACACCTTC.

This clone has just a few counts. The chain joins TRBV18 to TRBJ2-2; maybe TRBD2 (5 bases). Trimming shortened V by 0 bases and J by 7 bases, and 12 bases separated the two germline ends. CDR3 length: 15 amino acids. Germline CDR1 is KGHSH and CDR2 is LQKENI. CDR3 region: CASSPPNGGNGELFF. The CDR3 bases are TGTGCCAGCTCACCACCGAACGGAGGAAACGGGGAGCTGTTTTTT.

In this sample, this clone turned up once. The gene calls are TRBV5-1 and TRBJ2-5, with D possibly matching TRBD2 (6 bases). In germline, CDR1 is SGHRS, CDR2 YFSETQ. Trimming removed 2 bases from V and 4 bases from J, with 12 bases in between. The CDR3 length is 14 residues. CDR3 DNA: TGCGCCAGCAGCTTTGGCGGGGTGGGAGAGACCCAGTACTTC. It yields the protein CASSFGGVGETQYF.

The chain has TRBV7-9 and TRBJ2-7; D is uncertain. From germline, CDR1 is SEHNR and CDR2 FQNEAQ (reference sequence). The CDR3 sequence is 13 residues long. Trimming pared 4 bases from V and 9 bases from J, leaving 16 bases between. The CDR3 sequence: CASSSPDGSRQYF. The CDR3 region has the DNA TGTGCCAGCAGCTCCCCCGACGGGTCTCGGCAGTACTTC.

The chain uses TRBV4-3 and TRBJ2-7, with 9 bases that match TRBD2. Germline V gene data show CDR1 as LGHNA and CDR2 as YSLEER. V was clipped by 2 bases and J by 2 bases; unmatched bases: 4. The CDR3 consists of 15 residues. The CDR3 here is CASSQRTSATYEQYF. CDR3 sequence (DNA): TGCGCCAGCAGCCAACGGACTAGCGCAACCTACGAGCAGTACTTC.

J is TRBJ2-7 and V is TRBV4-1; 7 nucleotides line up with TRBD1. CDR1 is MGHRA, CDR2 YSYEKL, per germline. Trimming removed 3 bases from V and 2 bases from J; junction bases left unmatched: 1. The CDR3 consists of 13 residues. Here the CDR3 reads CASSQDRTYEQYF. In DNA, the CDR3 is TGCGCCAGCAGCCAGGACAGGACCTACGAGCAGTACTTC.

The chain uses TRBV6-5 and TRBJ2-7; 9 bases map to TRBD1. J lost 4 bases, V lost 5 bases, and 9 bases had no gene match. The CDR3 spans 15 residues. From germline, CDR1 is MNHEY and CDR2 SVGAGI. The CDR3 sequence is CASSPTGDRAYEQYF. The CDR3 DNA follows: TGTGCCAGCAGTCCGACCGGGGACAGGGCATACGAGCAGTACTTC.

The gene calls are TRBV4-3 and TRBJ1-2; perhaps TRBD1 as D (6 bases). V was trimmed by 4 bases and J by 0 bases, leaving 12 bases between them. The CDR3 has 15 amino acids. CDR1 is LGHNA and CDR2 is YSLEER in the germline V gene. CDR3 loop: CASSRHREANYGYTF. The CDR3 DNA reads TGCGCCAGCAGCCGACACAGGGAAGCTAACTATGGCTACACCTTC.